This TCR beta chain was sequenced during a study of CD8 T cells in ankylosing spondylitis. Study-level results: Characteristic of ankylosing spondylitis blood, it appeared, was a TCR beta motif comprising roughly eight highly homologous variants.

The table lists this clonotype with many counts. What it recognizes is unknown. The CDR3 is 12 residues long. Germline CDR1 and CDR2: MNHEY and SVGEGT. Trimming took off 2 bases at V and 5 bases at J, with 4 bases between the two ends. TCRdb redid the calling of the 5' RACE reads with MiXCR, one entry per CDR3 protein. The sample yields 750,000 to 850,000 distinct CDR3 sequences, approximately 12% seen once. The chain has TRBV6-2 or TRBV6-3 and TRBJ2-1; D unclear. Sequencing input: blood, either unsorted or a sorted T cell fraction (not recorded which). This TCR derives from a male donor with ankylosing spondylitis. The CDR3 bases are TGTGCCAGCAGTTACAGGGACAATGAGCAGTTCTTC. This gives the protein CASSYRDNEQFF.